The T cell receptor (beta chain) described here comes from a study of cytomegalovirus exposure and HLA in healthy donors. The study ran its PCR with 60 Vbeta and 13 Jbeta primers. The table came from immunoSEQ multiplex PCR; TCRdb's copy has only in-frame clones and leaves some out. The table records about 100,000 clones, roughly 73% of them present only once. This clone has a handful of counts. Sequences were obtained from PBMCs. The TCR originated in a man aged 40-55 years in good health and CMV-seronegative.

DNA of the CDR3: TGTGCCAGCAGGGGACAGGGGGATCGGTATGGCTACACCTTC. Translating it yields CASRGQGDRYGYTF. The chain uses TRBV6-5 and TRBJ1-2; the match to TRBD1 covers 11 bases. The V gene's germline CDR1 is MNHEY and CDR2 SVGAGI. J was trimmed by 5 bases and V by 6 bases; bases with no gene match: 5. This CDR3 spans 14 amino acids.